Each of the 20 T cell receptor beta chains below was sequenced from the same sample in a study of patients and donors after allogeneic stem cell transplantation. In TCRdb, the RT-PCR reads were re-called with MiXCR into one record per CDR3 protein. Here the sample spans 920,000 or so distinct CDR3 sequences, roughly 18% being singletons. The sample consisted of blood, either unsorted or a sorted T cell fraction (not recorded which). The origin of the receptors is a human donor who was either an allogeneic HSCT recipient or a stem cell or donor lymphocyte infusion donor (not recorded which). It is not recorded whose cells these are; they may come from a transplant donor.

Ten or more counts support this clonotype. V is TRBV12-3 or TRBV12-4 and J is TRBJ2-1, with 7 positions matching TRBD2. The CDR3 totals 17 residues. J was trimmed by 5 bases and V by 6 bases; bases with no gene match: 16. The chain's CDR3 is CASRLEIGLDNNNEQFF. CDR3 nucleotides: TGTGCCAGCAGACTTGAGATTGGACTAGACAACAACAATGAGCAGTTCTTC.

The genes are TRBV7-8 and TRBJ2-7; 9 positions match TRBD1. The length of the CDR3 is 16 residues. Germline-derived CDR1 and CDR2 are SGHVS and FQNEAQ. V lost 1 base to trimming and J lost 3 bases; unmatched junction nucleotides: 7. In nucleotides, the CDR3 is TGTGCCAGCAGCTTAGAGGGGACAGGGAAGATCTACGAGCAGTACTTC. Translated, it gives CASSLEGTGKIYEQYF.

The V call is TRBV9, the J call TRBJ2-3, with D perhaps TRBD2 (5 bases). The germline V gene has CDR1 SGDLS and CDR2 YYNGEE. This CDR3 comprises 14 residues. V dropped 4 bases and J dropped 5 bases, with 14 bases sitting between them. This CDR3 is CASSPPGTGDTQYF. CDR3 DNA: TGTGCCAGCAGCCCCCCGGGAACGGGAGATACGCAGTATTTT.

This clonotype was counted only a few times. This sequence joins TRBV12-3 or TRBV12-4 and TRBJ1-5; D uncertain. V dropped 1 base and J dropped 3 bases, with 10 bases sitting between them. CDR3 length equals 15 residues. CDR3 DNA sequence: TGTGCCAGCAGTTTAGAAGGGAGTGCCAATCAGCCCCAGCATTTT. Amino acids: CASSLEGSANQPQHF.

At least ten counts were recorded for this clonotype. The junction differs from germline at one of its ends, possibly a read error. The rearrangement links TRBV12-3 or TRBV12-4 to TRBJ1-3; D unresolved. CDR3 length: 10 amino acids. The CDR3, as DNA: TGTGCCAGCAGTCCCGACACGTCCTTTTTT. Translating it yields CASSPDTSFF.

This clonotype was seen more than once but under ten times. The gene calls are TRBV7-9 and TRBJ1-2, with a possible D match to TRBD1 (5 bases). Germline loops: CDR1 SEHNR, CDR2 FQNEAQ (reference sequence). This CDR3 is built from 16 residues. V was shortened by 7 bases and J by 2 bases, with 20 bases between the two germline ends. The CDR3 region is CASTSSGAGANYGYTF. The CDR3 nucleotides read TGTGCCAGCACCTCGTCGGGCGCCGGGGCCAACTATGGCTACACCTTC.

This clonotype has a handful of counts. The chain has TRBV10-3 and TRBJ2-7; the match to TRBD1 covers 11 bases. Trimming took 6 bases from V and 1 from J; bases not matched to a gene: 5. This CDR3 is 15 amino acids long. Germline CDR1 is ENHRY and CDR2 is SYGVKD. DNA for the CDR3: TGTGCCATCAGGGGGGACAGGGGGAAGTCCTACGAGCAGTACTTC. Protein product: CAIRGDRGKSYEQYF.

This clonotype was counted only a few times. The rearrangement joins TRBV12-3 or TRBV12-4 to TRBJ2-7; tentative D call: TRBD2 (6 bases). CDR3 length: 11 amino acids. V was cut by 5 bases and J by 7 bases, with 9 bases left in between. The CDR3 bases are TGTGCCAGCAGTACCGCGGGAGAGCAGTACTTC. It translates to CASSTAGEQYF.

The CDR3 region has the DNA TGTGCCAGCAGTCCACCGGTGAGCGGGAGAAAGTACGAGCAGTACTTC. This encodes CASSPPVSGRKYEQYF. The rearrangement uses TRBV12-3 or TRBV12-4 and TRBJ2-7; 8 nucleotides match TRBD2. Germline trimming cut 5 bases from V and 4 bases from J; bases unmatched to any gene: 13. This CDR3 has 16 residues.

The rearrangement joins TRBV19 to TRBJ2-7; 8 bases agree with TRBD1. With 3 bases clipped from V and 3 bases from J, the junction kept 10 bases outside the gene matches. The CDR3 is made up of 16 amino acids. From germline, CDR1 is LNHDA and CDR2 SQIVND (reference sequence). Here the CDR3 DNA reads TGTGCCAGTAGTATCAGTCGACAGGGGAATCTCTACGAGCAGTACTTC. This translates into CASSISRQGNLYEQYF.

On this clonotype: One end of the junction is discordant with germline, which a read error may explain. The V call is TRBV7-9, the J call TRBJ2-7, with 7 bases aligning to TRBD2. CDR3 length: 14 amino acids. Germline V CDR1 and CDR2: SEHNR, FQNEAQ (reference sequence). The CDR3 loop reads CASSLRRERNEQYF. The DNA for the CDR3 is TGTGCCAGCAGCTTAAGGCGGGAGAGGAACGAGCAGTATTTC.

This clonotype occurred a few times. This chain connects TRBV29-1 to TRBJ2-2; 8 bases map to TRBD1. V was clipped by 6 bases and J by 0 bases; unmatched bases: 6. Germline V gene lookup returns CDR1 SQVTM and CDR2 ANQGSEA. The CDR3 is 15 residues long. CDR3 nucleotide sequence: TGCAGCGTGGCCCAGGGGGCCGCGAACACCGGGGAGCTGTTTTTT. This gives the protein CSVAQGAANTGELFF.

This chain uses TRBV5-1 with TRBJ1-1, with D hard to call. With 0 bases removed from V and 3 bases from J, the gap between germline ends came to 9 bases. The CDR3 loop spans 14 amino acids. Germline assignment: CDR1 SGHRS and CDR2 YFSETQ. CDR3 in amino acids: CASSLAEGYTEAFF. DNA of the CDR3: TGCGCCAGCAGCTTGGCCGAGGGTTACACTGAAGCTTTCTTT.

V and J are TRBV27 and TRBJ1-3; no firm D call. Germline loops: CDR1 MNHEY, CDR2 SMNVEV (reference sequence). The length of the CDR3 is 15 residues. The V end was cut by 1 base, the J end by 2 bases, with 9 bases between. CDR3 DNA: TGTGCCAGCAGTTTATTCCAGGCCCCTGGAAACACCATATATTTT. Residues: CASSLFQAPGNTIYF.

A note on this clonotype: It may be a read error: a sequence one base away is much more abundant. The CDR3 protein is CSPRLGGVTDTQYF. The DNA of the CDR3 is TGCAGCCCTCGACTAGGGGGAGTGACAGATACGCAGTATTTT. The J gene is TRBJ2-3, the V gene TRBV29-1, with D perhaps TRBD1 or TRBD2 (6 bases each). CDR1 is SQVTM and CDR2 is ANQGSEA in the germline V gene. The CDR3 totals 14 residues. Trimming pared 8 bases from V and 3 bases from J, leaving 18 bases between.

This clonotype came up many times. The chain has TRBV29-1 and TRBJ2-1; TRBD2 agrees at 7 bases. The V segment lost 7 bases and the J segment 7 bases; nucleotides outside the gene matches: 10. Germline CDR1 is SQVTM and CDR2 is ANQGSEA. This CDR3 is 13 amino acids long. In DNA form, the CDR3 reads TGCAGCGGTACCCGGGGGGTTGGGAATGAGCAGTTCTTC. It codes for CSGTRGVGNEQFF.

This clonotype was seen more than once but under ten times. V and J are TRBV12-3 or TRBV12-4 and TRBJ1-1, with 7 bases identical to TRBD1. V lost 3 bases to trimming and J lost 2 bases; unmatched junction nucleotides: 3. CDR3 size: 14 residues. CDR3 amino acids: CASSFTGANTEAFF. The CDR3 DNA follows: TGTGCCAGCAGTTTCACAGGGGCCAACACTGAAGCTTTCTTT.

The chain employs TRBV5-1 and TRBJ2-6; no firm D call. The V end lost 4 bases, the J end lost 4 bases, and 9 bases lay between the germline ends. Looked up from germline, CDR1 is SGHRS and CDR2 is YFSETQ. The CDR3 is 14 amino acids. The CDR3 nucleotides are TGCGCCAGCAGCAGTGGACCCGGGGCCAACGTCCTGACTTTC. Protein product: CASSSGPGANVLTF.

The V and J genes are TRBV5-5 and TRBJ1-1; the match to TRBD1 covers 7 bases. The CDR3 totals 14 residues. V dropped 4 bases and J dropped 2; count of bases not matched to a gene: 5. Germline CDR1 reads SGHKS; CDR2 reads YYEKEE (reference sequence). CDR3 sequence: CASSDGQANTEAFF. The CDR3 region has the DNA TGTGCCAGCAGCGACGGACAGGCTAACACTGAAGCTTTCTTT.

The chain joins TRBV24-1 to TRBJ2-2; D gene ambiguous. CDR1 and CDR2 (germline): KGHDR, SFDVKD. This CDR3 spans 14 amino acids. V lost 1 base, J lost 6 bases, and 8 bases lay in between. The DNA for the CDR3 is TGTGCCACCAGTGATTTAAGGTTAGCCGGGGAGCTGTTTTTT. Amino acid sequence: CATSDLRLAGELFF.